These 18 T cell receptor beta chains share one sample of origin, sequenced in a study of cytomegalovirus exposure and HLA in healthy donors. With 60 Vbeta and 13 Jbeta primers, the PCR was carried out. TCRdb's table, derived via immunoSEQ multiplex PCR, lists solely in-frame clones and lacks some. This table lists under 200,000 clones. Sequenced: PBMCs. Source of these receptors: a young woman in good health and CMV-seropositive.

The J gene is TRBJ1-2, the V gene TRBV11-1, with D perhaps TRBD1 (5 bases). Trimming cost V 5 bases and J 4 bases, with 11 bases left between them. The length of the CDR3 is 13 residues. In germline, CDR1 is SGHAT, CDR2 FQDESV (reference sequence). CDR3 nucleotides: TGTGCCAGCAGCCCCTATAGGGGCTATGGCTACACCTTC. Encoded protein: CASSPYRGYGYTF.

V is TRBV6-5 and J is TRBJ1-4; perhaps TRBD1 as D (5 bases). CDR1 is MNHEY, CDR2 SVGAGI, per germline. The CDR3 is 13 amino acids. V was clipped by 5 bases and J by 4 bases, with 8 bases between them. CDR3 loop: CASSRGFNEKLFF. CDR3 in DNA: TGTGCCAGCAGTAGGGGTTTTAATGAAAAACTGTTTTTT.

V is TRBV19 and J is TRBJ2-5; D tentatively reads TRBD1 or TRBD2 (5 bases each). Gene TRBJ2-7 matches the end of the DNA better, so the J call may be wrong. CDR3 size: 13 residues. Germline CDR1 and CDR2: LNHDA and SQIVND (reference sequence). The CDR3 DNA follows: TGTGCCAGTAGTATAGATCGTGGGGGCGAGCAGTACTTC. Protein product: CASSIDRGGEQYF.

CDR3 residues: CASSLYNEQFF. The DNA of the CDR3 is TGTGCCAGCAGCCTGTACAATGAGCAGTTCTTC. The genes are TRBV5-6 and TRBJ2-1; D is ambiguous. The length of the CDR3 is 11 residues. V was trimmed by 4 bases and J by 4 bases, leaving 3 bases between them. Germline CDR1 reads SGHDT; CDR2 reads YYEEEE.

The chain joins TRBV7-2 to TRBJ1-1; a possible D gene is TRBD1 (5 bases). Trimming cost V 0 bases and J 3 bases, with 11 bases left between them. CDR1 is SGHTA, CDR2 FQGNSA, per germline. The CDR3 covers 15 residues. CDR3 DNA sequence: TGTGCCAGCAGCTTAGCTCAGGGTGGACACACTGAAGCTTTCTTT. Encoded protein: CASSLAQGGHTEAFF.

The V gene is TRBV6-4, the J gene TRBJ2-1, with D tentatively TRBD2 (6 bases). Germline V lookup: CDR1 MRHNA, CDR2 SNTAGT. CDR3 size: 14 residues. With 5 bases removed from V and 7 bases from J, the gap between germline ends came to 15 bases. In DNA, the CDR3 is TGTGCCAGCAGTCCGGGAGATTCTGGAAATGAGCAGTTCTTC. Protein product: CASSPGDSGNEQFF.

The chain links TRBV7-3 to TRBJ2-1; TRBD2 matches 7 bases. The V and J ends lost 4 bases and 6 bases, in that order; junction bases with no gene match: 3. The CDR3 consists of 13 residues. CDR1 and CDR2 (germline): SGHTA, FQGTGA. The CDR3 protein is CASSYGTINEQFF. CDR3 sequence (DNA): TGTGCCAGCAGCTACGGGACTATCAATGAGCAGTTCTTC.

The rearrangement joins TRBV5-1 to TRBJ2-3, with D possibly being TRBD1 (5 bases). Germline V lookup: CDR1 SGHRS, CDR2 YFSETQ. This CDR3 has 15 amino acids. V dropped 0 bases and J dropped 2 bases, with 10 bases sitting between them. Here the CDR3 DNA reads TGCGCCAGCAGCTTGGAAGTGGGGCCCACAGATACGCAGTATTTT. Translating it yields CASSLEVGPTDTQYF.

The rearrangement joins TRBV19 to TRBJ2-1; 12 nucleotides agree with TRBD2. V trimming: 5 bases; J trimming: 9 bases; junction bases outside the gene matches: 11. CDR1 and CDR2 (germline): LNHDA, SQIVND (reference sequence). The CDR3 runs 16 residues. In nucleotides, the CDR3 is TGTGCCAGTAGTCCGACGACTAGCGGGGGAGGTGGTGAGCAGTTCTTC. Translated: CASSPTTSGGGGEQFF.

The chain employs TRBV6-5 and TRBJ1-5; 7 nucleotides agree with TRBD1. The germline V gene has CDR1 MNHEY and CDR2 SVGAGI. V gave up 6 bases and J gave up 5 bases; unmatched junction bases: 10. The CDR3 extends over 15 amino acids. In DNA, the CDR3 is TGTGCCAGCAGCTTGACAGGGAAGTCCGATCAGCCCCAGCATTTT. The encoded protein is CASSLTGKSDQPQHF.

J is TRBJ1-4 and V is TRBV7-2; TRBD1 matches 8 bases. CDR1 and CDR2 from the germline V gene are SGHTA and FQGNSA. V gave up 2 bases and J gave up 2 bases; unmatched junction bases: 7. CDR3 size: 17 residues. CDR3 region: CASSLNRGQGTNEKLFF. The CDR3 nucleotides read TGTGCCAGCAGCTTAAACCGAGGACAGGGTACTAATGAAAAACTGTTTTTT.

The chain is built from TRBV7-9 and TRBJ2-1; D is perhaps TRBD2 (5 bases). V lost 2 bases and J lost 0, with 11 bases in between. Germline lookup yields CDR1 SEHNR and CDR2 FQNEAQ (reference sequence). The CDR3 loop spans 16 amino acids. The CDR3 reads CASSLRGQSSYNEQFF. CDR3 sequence (DNA): TGTGCCAGCAGCTTAAGAGGGCAGAGCTCCTACAATGAGCAGTTCTTC.

This sequence joins TRBV6-1 and TRBJ1-2; 12 bases match TRBD1. Germline V gene lookup returns CDR1 MNHNS and CDR2 SASEGT. Unmatched junction bases numbered 3, after V lost 5 bases and J lost 5 bases. The CDR3 contains 14 residues. The CDR3 nucleotides are TGTGCCAGCAGTCGGGACAGGGGGCAATATGGCTACACCTTC. Translation gives CASSRDRGQYGYTF.

The chain employs TRBV5-1 and TRBJ2-3, with 8 bases fitting TRBD1. V was pared by 5 bases and J by 0 bases, with 5 bases of the junction left unmatched. CDR1 is SGHRS and CDR2 is YFSETQ in the germline V gene. CDR3 length: 15 residues. This CDR3 reads CASRNQGASTDTQYF. The CDR3 DNA sequence: TGCGCCAGCAGGAATCAGGGGGCTAGCACAGATACGCAGTATTTT.

The CDR3 is CASSLVQGAGYEQYF. The CDR3, as DNA: TGCGCCAGCAGCTTGGTGCAGGGGGCGGGCTACGAGCAGTACTTC. J is TRBJ2-7 and V is TRBV5-1, with TRBD1 matching over 8 bases. Germline V gives CDR1 SGHRS, CDR2 YFSETQ. The CDR3 contains 15 residues. Trimming removed 0 bases from V and 3 bases from J; junction bases left unmatched: 5. The variable domain in full, completed from reference TRBV5-1 and TRBJ2-7, reads KAGVTQTPRYLIKTRGQQVTLSCSPISGHRSVSWYQQTPGQGLQFLFEYFSETQRNKGNFPGRFSGRQFSNSRSEMNVSTLELGDSALYLCASSLVQGAGYEQYFGPGTRLTVT.

V usage is TRBV30 and J usage is TRBJ2-7; 16 nucleotides align to TRBD2. The ends lost 5 bases at V and 6 bases at J; junction bases unmatched: 13. The germline gives CDR1 GTSNPN, CDR2 SVGIG (reference sequence). CDR3 size: 17 residues. CDR3 in amino acids: CAWLPVPGLAGGLEQYF. CDR3 DNA sequence: TGTGCCTGGCTACCCGTCCCGGGACTAGCGGGGGGGCTCGAGCAGTACTTC.

The chain joins TRBV4-2 to TRBJ1-2; perhaps TRBD1 as D (5 bases). Germline V lookup: CDR1 LGHNA, CDR2 YNFKEQ. The CDR3 covers 13 residues. The V and J ends lost 4 bases and 7 bases respectively, with 13 bases between them. The CDR3 spells CASSPSTGGGYTF. The DNA for the CDR3 is TGTGCCAGCAGCCCCTCGACCGGGGGTGGCTACACCTTC.

This chain links TRBV7-9 with TRBJ2-3; 13 positions match TRBD2. Germline values: CDR1 SEHNR, CDR2 FQNEAQ (reference sequence). The J segment lost 8 bases and the V segment lost 1 base, leaving 6 bases of the junction unmatched. This CDR3 has 16 amino acids. Written as DNA, the CDR3 is TGTGCCAGCAGCTTAGAACTAGCGGGAGGGCTCGGTACGCAGTATTTT. This codes for CASSLELAGGLGTQYF.